Sequencing of this T cell receptor (beta chain) was carried out in a study of blood T cell repertoires in COVID-19. Study at large: Collection of acute and convalescent COVID-19 samples took place in the United States, Italy and Spain. Nucleic acid was either cDNA or gDNA, and it came from T cells, B-cell-depleted T cells, or PBMCs.

In the study's own analysis: Scientists estimated how many nucleated cells there were by amplifying reference gene primers. Produced via immunoSEQ multiplex PCR; TCRdb's table is partial and in-frame only. D and trimming were read from the DNA, whereas the V and J calls and clone size are those reported in that table. The table has some 150,000 clones, approximately 85% seen once. This CDR3 has 15 amino acids. Germline CDR1 reads DFQATT; CDR2 reads SNEGSKA (reference sequence). V lost 3 bases to trimming and J lost 5 bases, with 19 bases between them. The chain combines TRBV20-1 with TRBJ1-1; TRBD1 is a possible D gene (5 bases). Sample: peripheral blood. The clonotype originates from a man aged 40-55 years with acute or convalescent COVID-19. The CDR3 region is CSASKPTRVNTEAFF. The DNA for the CDR3 is TGCAGTGCTAGTAAACCCACCAGGGTCAATACTGAAGCTTTCTTT.